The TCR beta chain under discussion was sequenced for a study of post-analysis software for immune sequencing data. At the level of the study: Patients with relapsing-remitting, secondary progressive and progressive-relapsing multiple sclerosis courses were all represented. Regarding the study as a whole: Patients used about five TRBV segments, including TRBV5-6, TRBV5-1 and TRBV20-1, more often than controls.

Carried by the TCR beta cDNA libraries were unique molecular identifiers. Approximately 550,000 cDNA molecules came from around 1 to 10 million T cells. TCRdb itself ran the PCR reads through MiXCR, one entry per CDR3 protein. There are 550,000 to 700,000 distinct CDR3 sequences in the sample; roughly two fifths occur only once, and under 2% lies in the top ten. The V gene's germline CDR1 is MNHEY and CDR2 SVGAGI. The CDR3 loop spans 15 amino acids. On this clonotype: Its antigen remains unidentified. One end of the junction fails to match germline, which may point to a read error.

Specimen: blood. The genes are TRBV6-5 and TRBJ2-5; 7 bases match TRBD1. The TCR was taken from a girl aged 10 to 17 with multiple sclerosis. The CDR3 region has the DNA TGTACCAGCAGTTTTTTAGGGCAGGGGGAAGAGACCCAGTACTTC. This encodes CTSSFLGQGEETQYF.